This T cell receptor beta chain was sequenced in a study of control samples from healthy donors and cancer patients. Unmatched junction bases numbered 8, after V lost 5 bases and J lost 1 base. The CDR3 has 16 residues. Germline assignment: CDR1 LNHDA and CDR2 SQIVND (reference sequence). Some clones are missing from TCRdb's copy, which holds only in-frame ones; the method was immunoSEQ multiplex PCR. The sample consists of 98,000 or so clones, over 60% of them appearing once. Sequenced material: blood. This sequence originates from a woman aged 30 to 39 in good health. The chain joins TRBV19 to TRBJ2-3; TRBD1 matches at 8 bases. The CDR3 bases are TGTGCCAGTAGTGTTGGACAGGGCCTACGCACAGATACGCAGTATTTT. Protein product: CASSVGQGLRTDTQYF.